These 21 T cell receptor beta chains were all obtained from the same sample, sequenced in a study of T cell responses to AZD1222 COVID-19 vaccine. Method: immunoSEQ multiplex PCR; TCRdb's copy keeps in-frame clones and lacks some. Counted here are roughly 200,000 clones, about 90% occurring once; the ten biggest clones make up over 6%. The sequenced sample was peripheral blood, obtained on day 0 of AZD1222 vaccination. The origin of the receptors is an adult in good health.

The CDR3 DNA sequence: TGCACCAGCAGCCAAGGCAGGGGAAACTATGGCTACACCTTC. Translated: CTSSQGRGNYGYTF. The V gene is TRBV1, the J gene TRBJ1-2; the table names TRBD1, a call not compared with the DNA. TRBV1 is a known pseudogene. This CDR3 has 14 amino acids.

Here the CDR3 DNA reads TGTGCCAGCAGTCTACAGGGGAATTCACCCCTCCACTTT. This translates into CASSLQGNSPLHF. The chain recombines TRBV6-5 with TRBJ1-6; 7 bases are shared with TRBD1. This CDR3 contains 13 residues. Losses at the gene ends were 5 bases for V and 7 bases for J; bases not matched to a gene: 2. Germline V gene lookup returns CDR1 MNHEY and CDR2 SVGAGI.

J is TRBJ2-1 and V is TRBV11-2; 7 bases align to TRBD2. The CDR3 contains 13 residues. CDR1 and CDR2 (germline): SGHAT, FQNNGV. V lost 8 bases and J lost 4; bases outside the gene matches: 5. The CDR3 loop is CASGGELYNEQFF. The CDR3 DNA follows: TGTGCCAGCGGGGGGGAGTTATACAATGAGCAGTTCTTC.

The chain carries TRBV14 and TRBJ2-7; tentatively, D is TRBD1 (5 bases). The V gene's germline CDR1 is SGHDN and CDR2 FVKESK. The length of the CDR3 is 16 residues. Trimming removed 1 base at V and 6 bases at J, with 19 bases between. The chain's CDR3 is CASSQAFDPDSTEQYF. The CDR3 region has the DNA TGTGCCAGCAGCCAAGCCTTCGACCCTGACAGTACCGAGCAGTACTTC.

V is TRBV2 and J is TRBJ1-2; 7 bases match TRBD1. The germline V gene encodes CDR1 SNHLY and CDR2 FYNNEI. V shed 4 bases, J shed 2 bases, and the junction held 4 bases outside the gene matches. The CDR3 has 14 residues. The CDR3 DNA sequence: TGTGCCAGCAGTGCCGCGACAGGGAACTATGGCTACACCTTC. Translating it yields CASSAATGNYGYTF.

This chain uses TRBV28 with TRBJ1-4; D remains unclear. The germline CDR1 and CDR2 sequences are MDHEN and SYDVKM. The V end was cut by 5 bases, the J end by 3 bases, with 10 bases between. This CDR3 is 14 amino acids long. The CDR3 DNA is TGTGCCAGCAGTCGTACTCGATCTAATGAAAAACTGTTTTTT. Protein product: CASSRTRSNEKLFF. The full variable domain, completed using reference TRBV28 and TRBJ1-4, is DVKVTQSSRYLVKRTGEKVFLECVQDMDHENMFWYRQDPGLGLRLIYFSYDVKMKEKGDIPEGYSVSREKKERFSLILESASTNQTSMYLCASSRTRSNEKLFFGSGTQLSVL.

The V call is TRBV21-1, the J call TRBJ2-1. TRBV21-1 is reported as a pseudogene. There are 15 residues in the CDR3. CDR3 sequence (DNA): TGTGCCAGCAGCAAAGGGCCAGTTCACTGCAATGAGCAGTTCTTC. Translated, it gives CASSKGPVHCNEQFF.

The chain links TRBV2 to TRBJ2-2; no reliable D call. Trimming took off 6 bases at V and 5 bases at J, with 10 bases between the two ends. The CDR3 has 13 residues. Germline V lookup: CDR1 SNHLY, CDR2 FYNNEI. The CDR3 region has the DNA TGTGCCAGCAGCCCCATTCTGACCGGGGAGCTGTTTTTT. Translation gives CASSPILTGELFF.

This chain uses TRBV30 with TRBJ2-3; 7 positions agree with TRBD2. This CDR3 is built from 15 residues. J gave up 1 base and V 0 bases, and 4 bases lay outside the gene matches. Germline V gives CDR1 GTSNPN, CDR2 SVGIG (reference sequence). In DNA, the CDR3 is TGTGCCTGGAGTGTAGCGGGGAAACGCACAGATACGCAGTATTTT. Protein product: CAWSVAGKRTDTQYF.

The rearrangement uses TRBV6-2 or TRBV6-3 and TRBJ2-5, with TRBD1 matching 7 bases. Germline-derived CDR1 and CDR2 are MNHEY and SVGEGT. The CDR3 is 13 residues long. V lost 5 bases and J lost 9; bases outside the gene matches: 9. The CDR3 protein is CASSRGRPMAQYF. Here the CDR3 DNA reads TGTGCCAGCAGTAGGGGGCGGCCCATGGCCCAGTACTTC.

The chain has TRBV28 and TRBJ2-5; D gene unclear. The CDR3 spans 14 residues. Germline V gives CDR1 MDHEN, CDR2 SYDVKM. V was pared by 6 bases and J by 1 base, with 12 bases between. CDR3 bases: TGTGCCAGCAGCCCATCCGCGCCCCAAGAGACCCAGTACTTC. Translation gives CASSPSAPQETQYF.

The gene calls are TRBV15 and TRBJ1-5; the D is unclear. Per the germline V gene, CDR1 is LNHNV and CDR2 is YYDKDF (reference sequence). The CDR3 is 18 amino acids. Trimming removed 1 base at V and 4 bases at J, with 20 bases between. CDR3 bases: TGTGCCACCAGCAGAGGGGCCCCGCCTGACGGAGAAAATCAGCCCCAGCATTTT. It is translated as CATSRGAPPDGENQPQHF.

The chain has TRBV4-1 and TRBJ1-4; D ambiguous. Germline V gives CDR1 MGHRA, CDR2 YSYEKL. The length of the CDR3 is 18 residues. V gave up 3 bases and J gave up 8 bases, with 25 bases separating them. The CDR3 DNA follows: TGCGCCAGCAGCCACCTACTTCGAGATCGGGGTATATGGGAAAAACTGTTTTTT. It encodes CASSHLLRDRGIWEKLFF.

This sequence joins TRBV18 and TRBJ1-2, with D perhaps TRBD1 (5 bases). Germline V gives CDR1 KGHSH, CDR2 LQKENI. V was clipped by 5 bases and J by 4 bases, with 14 bases between them. The CDR3 covers 14 residues. The CDR3 spells CASSAQENFYGYTF. DNA of the CDR3: TGTGCCAGCTCAGCACAGGAAAACTTCTATGGCTACACCTTC.

The chain is built from TRBV15 and TRBJ2-7; TRBD1 aligns across 7 bases. This CDR3 contains 15 residues. The ends lost 1 base at V and 6 bases at J; junction bases unmatched: 9. The V gene's germline CDR1 is LNHNV and CDR2 YYDKDF (reference sequence). CDR3 nucleotide sequence: TGTGCCACCAGCAGAGCAGGGGCAGGGGGTCTCGAGCAGTACTTC. It yields the protein CATSRAGAGGLEQYF.

This sequence joins TRBV19 and TRBJ1-2; D call uncertain. With 7 bases removed from V and 2 bases from J, the gap between germline ends came to 8 bases. CDR1 is LNHDA, CDR2 SQIVND, per germline (reference sequence). The CDR3 contains 12 residues. The CDR3 coding sequence is TGTGCCAGTATGTCGGGGAACTATGGCTACACCTTC. Protein: CASMSGNYGYTF.

The count of this clone is one. This chain joins TRBV9 and TRBJ1-3, with D perhaps TRBD1 (5 bases). V lost 1 base and J 11 bases, leaving 16 bases between the germline ends. Per germline, CDR1 SGDLS and CDR2 YYNGEE. The CDR3 extends over 14 amino acids. CDR3 sequence reads: CASSVRGEDPSIYF. The DNA of the CDR3 is TGTGCCAGCAGCGTAAGAGGGGAAGACCCTTCCATATATTTT.

V and J are TRBV10-3 and TRBJ2-1; 10 nucleotides match TRBD1. In germline, CDR1 is ENHRY, CDR2 SYGVKD. The CDR3 spans 14 residues. Unmatched junction bases numbered 8, after V lost 6 bases and J lost 9 bases. The CDR3 sequence is CAIRPGQGLGEQFF. The CDR3 coding sequence is TGTGCCATCAGGCCGGGACAGGGGTTAGGTGAGCAGTTCTTC.

The chain's CDR3 is CASRKQGAGNTIYF. The CDR3 coding sequence is TGTGCCAGCCGGAAACAGGGCGCAGGAAACACCATATATTTT. This chain uses TRBV28 with TRBJ1-3; D may be TRBD1 (6 bases). V was pared by 8 bases and J by 4 bases, with 15 bases between. Germline V gives CDR1 MDHEN, CDR2 SYDVKM. The CDR3 is 14 residues long.

The chain is built from TRBV7-9 and TRBJ2-2; TRBD2 is a possible D gene (6 bases). The CDR3 extends over 15 amino acids. Germline V gives CDR1 SEHNR, CDR2 FQNEAQ (reference sequence). V lost 5 bases to trimming and J lost 5 bases, with 15 bases between them. CDR3 DNA sequence: TGTGCCAGCAGCCGAGCCGGGGGAAGGACCGGGGAGCTGTTTTTT. Translating gives CASSRAGGRTGELFF.

This chain connects TRBV29-1 to TRBJ2-7, with 8 positions matching TRBD1. Trimming removed 6 bases from V and 0 bases from J; junction bases left unmatched: 7. This CDR3 has 14 amino acids. Germline V gene lookup returns CDR1 SQVTM and CDR2 ANQGSEA. The CDR3 nucleotides read TGCAGCGTCGCAACAGGGGGGATCTCCTACGAGCAGTACTTC. Amino acid sequence: CSVATGGISYEQYF.